These T cell receptor beta chains were read from a single sample in a study of somatic mutations in cytotoxic T cells in rheumatoid arthritis. Only in-frame clones appear in the TCRdb table, and some are missing; sequencing was by immunoSEQ multiplex PCR. Among some 7,400 clones listed, around 87% were seen once. The specimen sequenced was CD8+ T cells sorted from blood. Receptor source: a woman aged 65 to 85 with rheumatoid arthritis. Each CDR3 is given with its conserved first and last residue. D genes are given only for firm matches. Not every row has a clone size; where given, it reads once, few, many or a size class.

v_gene: TRBV4-1
abundance: -
d_gene: -
j_gene: TRBJ2-7
CDR3nt: TGCGCCAGCAGCCAAAAACAACGAGAGGCTGCATACGAGCAGTACTTC
CDR3aa: CASSQKQREAAYEQYF

v_gene: TRBV4-1
abundance: -
d_gene: -
j_gene: TRBJ2-3
CDR3nt: TGCGCCAGCAGCCAAGGTGCAGTCGGCACAGATACGCAGTATTTT
CDR3aa: CASSQGAVGTDTQYF

v_gene: TRBV9
abundance: -
d_gene: TRBD1
j_gene: TRBJ2-3
CDR3nt: TGTGCCAGCAGCCCCCGGACAGGGGGTACAGATACGCAGTATTTT
CDR3aa: CASSPRTGGTDTQYF

v_gene: TRBV9
abundance: -
d_gene: TRBD1
j_gene: TRBJ1-1
CDR3nt: TGTGCCAGCAGCGAGGGGGCAGGGCGGACTGAAGCTTTCTTT
CDR3aa: CASSEGAGRTEAFF

v_gene: TRBV7-9
abundance: -
d_gene: TRBD1
j_gene: TRBJ2-3
CDR3nt: TGTGCCAGCAGCTTATCGGGACAGGGCACAGATACGCAGTATTTT
CDR3aa: CASSLSGQGTDTQYF

v_gene: TRBV11-2
abundance: -
d_gene: -
j_gene: TRBJ2-7
CDR3nt: TGTGCCAGCAGCCCCGGGATCTCCTACGAGCAGTACTTC
CDR3aa: CASSPGISYEQYF

v_gene: TRBV7-8
abundance: -
d_gene: -
j_gene: TRBJ2-2
CDR3nt: TGTGCCAGCAGCCCACTTACAGGAATTACCGGGGAGCTGTTTTTT
CDR3aa: CASSPLTGITGELFF

v_gene: TRBV28
abundance: -
d_gene: TRBD2
j_gene: TRBJ2-5
CDR3nt: TGTGCCAGCAGCCTTACCGGGCTAGCGGAGCAAGAGACCCAGTACTTC
CDR3aa: CASSLTGLAEQETQYF

v_gene: TRBV27
abundance: -
d_gene: -
j_gene: TRBJ1-4
CDR3nt: TGTGCCAGCAGTTTCGGAGGGTTCGCTAATGAAAAACTGTTTTTT
CDR3aa: CASSFGGFANEKLFF

v_gene: TRBV5-6
abundance: -
d_gene: TRBD1
j_gene: TRBJ2-1
CDR3nt: TGTGCCAGCAGCTGGACAGGGGGTAATTACAATGAGCAGTTCTTC
CDR3aa: CASSWTGGNYNEQFF

v_gene: TRBV4-3
abundance: -
d_gene: -
j_gene: TRBJ1-2
CDR3nt: TGCGCCAGCAGGGGAGGGTCTTCTGGCTACACCTTC
CDR3aa: CASRGGSSGYTF

v_gene: TRBV27
abundance: once
d_gene: -
j_gene: TRBJ2-7
CDR3nt: TGTGCCAGCAGTTCGGGTTTCGAGCAGTACTTC
CDR3aa: CASSSGFEQYF

v_gene: TRBV13
abundance: -
d_gene: TRBD2
j_gene: TRBJ2-7
CDR3nt: TGTGCCAGCAGCCAGGCCGGGACTAGCGGCTCCTACGAGCAGTACTTC
CDR3aa: CASSQAGTSGSYEQYF

v_gene: TRBV9
abundance: -
d_gene: TRBD1
j_gene: TRBJ1-1
CDR3nt: TGTGCCAGCAGCGTAGGGGGGGGACAGGGCTCTGAAGCTTTCTTT
CDR3aa: CASSVGGGQGSEAFF

v_gene: TRBV30
abundance: -
d_gene: TRBD2
j_gene: TRBJ2-1
CDR3nt: TGTGCCTGGAGTGTCGGGACTAGCGGCAATGAGCAGTTCTTC
CDR3aa: CAWSVGTSGNEQFF

v_gene: TRBV5-6
abundance: -
d_gene: -
j_gene: TRBJ1-1
CDR3nt: TGTGCCAGCAGCTTGGTCGGCACTGAAGCTTTCTTT
CDR3aa: CASSLVGTEAFF

v_gene: TRBV6-5
abundance: -
d_gene: TRBD2
j_gene: TRBJ2-5
CDR3nt: TGTGCCAGCAGTTACTCGAGCGGCGGGGGACTGTACTTC
CDR3aa: CASSYSSGGGLYF

v_gene: TRBV10-1
abundance: -
d_gene: -
j_gene: TRBJ1-1
CDR3nt: TGCGCCAGCAGCGGGACTCCGAACATGAACACTGAAGCTTTCTTT
CDR3aa: CASSGTPNMNTEAFF

v_gene: TRBV27
abundance: -
d_gene: -
j_gene: TRBJ1-2
CDR3nt: TGTGCCAGCAGCCCTTACGTGGGGGCGGGGGGCTATGGCTACACCTTC
CDR3aa: CASSPYVGAGGYGYTF

v_gene: TRBV9
abundance: -
d_gene: TRBD2
j_gene: TRBJ2-1
CDR3nt: TGTGCCAGCGCCGTGGCGGGAGGGTACAATGAGCAGTTCTTC
CDR3aa: CASAVAGGYNEQFF

v_gene: TRBV19
abundance: -
d_gene: -
j_gene: TRBJ1-5
CDR3nt: TGTGCCAGTAGTCCGGGGGGGAGCAATCAGCCCCAGCATTTT
CDR3aa: CASSPGGSNQPQHF

v_gene: TRBV7-9
abundance: -
d_gene: -
j_gene: TRBJ2-5
CDR3nt: TGTGCCAGCAGCGACGGGTTATGGGAGACCCAGTACTTC
CDR3aa: CASSDGLWETQYF

v_gene: TRBV27
abundance: -
d_gene: -
j_gene: TRBJ2-7
CDR3nt: TGTGCCAGCAGAGTCTCGACAGGCTCCTACGAGCAGTACTTC
CDR3aa: CASRVSTGSYEQYF

v_gene: TRBV15
abundance: -
d_gene: -
j_gene: TRBJ2-3
CDR3nt: TGTGCCACCAGCAAGGTGGGAGCCGGTCCAGATACGCAGTATTTT
CDR3aa: CATSKVGAGPDTQYF

v_gene: TRBV10-2
abundance: -
d_gene: -
j_gene: TRBJ1-5
CDR3nt: TGCGCCAGCAGTGAGTCGAATAGAGTGGACAGTCTCAATCAGCCCCAGCATTTT
CDR3aa: CASSESNRVDSLNQPQHF

v_gene: TRBV7-8
abundance: -
d_gene: -
j_gene: TRBJ1-2
CDR3nt: TGTGCCAGCAGCTTAGCGAGTATGGCTAACTATGGCTACACCTTC
CDR3aa: CASSLASMANYGYTF

v_gene: TRBV4-3
abundance: -
d_gene: -
j_gene: TRBJ2-3
CDR3nt: TGCGCCAGCAGCCGGGGAGACTCAGATACGCAGTATTTT
CDR3aa: CASSRGDSDTQYF

v_gene: TRBV29-1
abundance: -
d_gene: -
j_gene: TRBJ2-7
CDR3nt: TGCAGCGTTGTAGCTGACCGATACGAGCAGTACTTC
CDR3aa: CSVVADRYEQYF

v_gene: TRBV10-1
abundance: once
d_gene: -
j_gene: TRBJ2-1
CDR3nt: TGCGCCAGCCCCCCGGAGCTACAGGCCAACAATGAGCAGTTCTTC
CDR3aa: CASPPELQANNEQFF

v_gene: TRBV20-1
abundance: once
d_gene: -
j_gene: TRBJ1-1
CDR3nt: TGCAGTGCTAGACAGGGAACTGAAGCTTTCTTT
CDR3aa: CSARQGTEAFF

v_gene: TRBV6-1
abundance: -
d_gene: TRBD1
j_gene: TRBJ2-7
CDR3nt: TGTGCCAGCAGTGAAGAGGGGACAGGGGGATACGAGCAGTACTTC
CDR3aa: CASSEEGTGGYEQYF

v_gene: TRBV5-6
abundance: -
d_gene: -
j_gene: TRBJ1-1
CDR3nt: TGTGCCAGCAGCGGGGGGGGACGGTATGAAGCTTTCTTT
CDR3aa: CASSGGGRYEAFF

v_gene: TRBV9
abundance: -
d_gene: TRBD2
j_gene: TRBJ2-1
CDR3nt: TGTGCCAGCAGCGTAATCGTTGCGGGGGGCAATGAGCAGTTCTTC
CDR3aa: CASSVIVAGGNEQFF

v_gene: TRBV7-2
abundance: -
d_gene: TRBD1
j_gene: TRBJ2-7
CDR3nt: TGTGCCAGCAGCTTAAGGCCCGGGACAGCCTCACCCTACGAGCAGTACTTC
CDR3aa: CASSLRPGTASPYEQYF

v_gene: TRBV7-9
abundance: -
d_gene: -
j_gene: TRBJ1-2
CDR3nt: TGTGCCAGCAGTCTTGGGACTGGCGGCTACACCTTC
CDR3aa: CASSLGTGGYTF

v_gene: TRBV19
abundance: -
d_gene: TRBD2
j_gene: TRBJ2-7
CDR3nt: TGTGCCAGTAGTATAACGGTAGCGGGTACCTACGAGCAGTACTTC
CDR3aa: CASSITVAGTYEQYF

v_gene: TRBV13
abundance: -
d_gene: TRBD1
j_gene: TRBJ2-4
CDR3nt: TGTGCCAGCAGCTTAGGCCGGACAGGGTTGAACATTCAGTACTTC
CDR3aa: CASSLGRTGLNIQYF

v_gene: TRBV27
abundance: -
d_gene: -
j_gene: TRBJ2-7
CDR3nt: TGTGCCAGCAGTCTCCGCCCCAGGGACTACGAGCAGTACTTC
CDR3aa: CASSLRPRDYEQYF

v_gene: TRBV6-5
abundance: -
d_gene: -
j_gene: TRBJ2-3
CDR3nt: TGTGCCAGCAGTACCCTCAGAGGAGATACGCAGTATTTT
CDR3aa: CASSTLRGDTQYF

v_gene: TRBV11-2
abundance: -
d_gene: TRBD2
j_gene: TRBJ2-1
CDR3nt: TGTGCCAGCAGCTTAGAGGGGAGGGGATCCTACAATGAGCAGTTCTTC
CDR3aa: CASSLEGRGSYNEQFF

v_gene: TRBV27
abundance: -
d_gene: TRBD1
j_gene: TRBJ2-2
CDR3nt: TGTGCCAGCAGTTTACCGGGGACAGACACCGGGGAGCTGTTTTTT
CDR3aa: CASSLPGTDTGELFF

v_gene: TRBV7-9
abundance: -
d_gene: -
j_gene: TRBJ1-2
CDR3nt: TGTGCCAGCAGCTTCCCCCCGCGGGTCTATGGCTACACCTTC
CDR3aa: CASSFPPRVYGYTF

v_gene: TRBV9
abundance: once
d_gene: -
j_gene: TRBJ2-2
CDR3nt: TGTGCCAGCAGCGTCGGTCCCCGGGGAGCTAACACCGGGGAGCTGTTTTTT
CDR3aa: CASSVGPRGANTGELFF

v_gene: TRBV10-3
abundance: -
d_gene: -
j_gene: TRBJ1-2
CDR3nt: TGTGCCATCAGTGAGCCAGGGGAAGGCTACACCTTC
CDR3aa: CAISEPGEGYTF

v_gene: TRBV7-8
abundance: -
d_gene: -
j_gene: TRBJ1-3
CDR3nt: TGTGCCAGCAGCTTACAAGAGAGCTCTGGAAACACCATATATTTT
CDR3aa: CASSLQESSGNTIYF

v_gene: TRBV14
abundance: -
d_gene: -
j_gene: TRBJ2-7
CDR3nt: TGTGCCAGCAGCACCCGACGGGCCTACGAGCAGTACTTC
CDR3aa: CASSTRRAYEQYF

v_gene: TRBV4-1
abundance: -
d_gene: TRBD1
j_gene: TRBJ2-7
CDR3nt: TGCGCCAGCAGCCAGGGGACAGACTACGAGCAGTACTTC
CDR3aa: CASSQGTDYEQYF